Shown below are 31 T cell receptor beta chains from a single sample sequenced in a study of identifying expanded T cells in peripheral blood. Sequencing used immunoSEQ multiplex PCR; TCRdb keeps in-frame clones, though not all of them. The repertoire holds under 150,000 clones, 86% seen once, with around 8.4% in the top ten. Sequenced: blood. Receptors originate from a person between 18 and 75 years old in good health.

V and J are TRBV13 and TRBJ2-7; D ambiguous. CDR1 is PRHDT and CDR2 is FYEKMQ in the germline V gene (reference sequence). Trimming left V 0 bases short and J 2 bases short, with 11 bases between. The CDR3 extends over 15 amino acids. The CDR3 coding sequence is TGTGCCAGCAGCTTAGGATCGGGCGGACCCTACGAGCAGTACTTC. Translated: CASSLGSGGPYEQYF. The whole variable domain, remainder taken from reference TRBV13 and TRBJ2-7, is AAGVIQSPRHLIKEKRETATLKCYPIPRHDTVYWYQQGPGQDPQFLISFYEKMQSDKGSIPDRFSAQQFSDYHSELNMSSLELGDSALYFCASSLGSGGPYEQYFGPGTRLTVT.

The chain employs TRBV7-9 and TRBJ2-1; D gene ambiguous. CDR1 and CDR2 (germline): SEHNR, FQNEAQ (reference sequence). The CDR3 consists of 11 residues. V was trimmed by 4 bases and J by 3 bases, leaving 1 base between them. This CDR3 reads CASSYYNEQFF. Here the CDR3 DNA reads TGTGCCAGCAGCTACTACAATGAGCAGTTCTTC. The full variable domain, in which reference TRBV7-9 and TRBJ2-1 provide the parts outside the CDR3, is DTGVSQNPRHKITKRGQNVTFRCDPISEHNRLYWYRQTLGQGPEFLTYFQNEAQLEKSRLLSDRFSAERPKGSFSTLEIQRTEQGDSAMYLCASSYYNEQFFGPGTRLTVL.

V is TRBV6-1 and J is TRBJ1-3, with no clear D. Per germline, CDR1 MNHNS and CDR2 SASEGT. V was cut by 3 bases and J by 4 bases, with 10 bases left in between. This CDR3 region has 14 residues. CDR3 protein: CASSENLGGNTIYF. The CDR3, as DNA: TGTGCCAGCAGTGAGAACTTGGGGGGAAACACCATATATTTT.

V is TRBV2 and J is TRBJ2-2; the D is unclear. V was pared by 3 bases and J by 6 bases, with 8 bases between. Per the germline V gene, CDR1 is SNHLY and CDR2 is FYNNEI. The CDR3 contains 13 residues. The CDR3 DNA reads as TGTGCCAGCAGTGATTGGGGTCCCGGGGAGCTGTTTTTT. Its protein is CASSDWGPGELFF.

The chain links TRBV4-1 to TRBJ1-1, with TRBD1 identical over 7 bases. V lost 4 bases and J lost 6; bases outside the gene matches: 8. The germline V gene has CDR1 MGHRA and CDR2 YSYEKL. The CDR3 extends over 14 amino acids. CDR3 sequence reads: CASSRGTEGAEAFF. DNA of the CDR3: TGCGCCAGCAGCCGAGGGACAGAAGGCGCTGAAGCTTTCTTT.

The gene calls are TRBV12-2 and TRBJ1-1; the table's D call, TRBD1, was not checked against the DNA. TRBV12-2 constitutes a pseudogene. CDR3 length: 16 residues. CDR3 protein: CASRSAAYRGRTEAFF. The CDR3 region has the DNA TGTGCAAGTCGCTCAGCGGCATACAGGGGCAGAACTGAAGCTTTCTTT.

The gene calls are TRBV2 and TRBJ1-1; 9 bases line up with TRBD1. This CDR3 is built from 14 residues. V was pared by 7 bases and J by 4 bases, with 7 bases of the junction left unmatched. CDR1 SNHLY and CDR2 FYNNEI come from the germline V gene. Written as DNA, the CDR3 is TGTGCCAGCACCACGACAGGGGGAAGCACTGAAGCTTTCTTT. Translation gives CASTTTGGSTEAFF.

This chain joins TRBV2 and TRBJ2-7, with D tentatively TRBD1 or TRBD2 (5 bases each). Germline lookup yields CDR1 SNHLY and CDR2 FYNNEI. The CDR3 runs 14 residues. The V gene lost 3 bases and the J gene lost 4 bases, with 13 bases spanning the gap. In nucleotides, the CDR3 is TGTGCCAGCAGTGATCCTGGGAGACAGTACGAGCAGTACTTC. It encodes CASSDPGRQYEQYF.

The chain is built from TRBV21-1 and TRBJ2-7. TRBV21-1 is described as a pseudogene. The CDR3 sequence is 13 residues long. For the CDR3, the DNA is TGTGCCTTCCGGGGGCAGCCCTCCTACGAGCAGTACTTC. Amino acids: CAFRGQPSYEQYF.

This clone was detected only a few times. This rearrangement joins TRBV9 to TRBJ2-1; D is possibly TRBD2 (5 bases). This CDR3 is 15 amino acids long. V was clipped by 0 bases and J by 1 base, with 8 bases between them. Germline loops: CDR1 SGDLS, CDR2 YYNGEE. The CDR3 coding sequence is TGTGCCAGCAGCGTAGCCACGGGGTCCTACAATGAGCAGTTCTTC. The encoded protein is CASSVATGSYNEQFF.

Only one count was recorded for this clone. CDR3 region: CASSSARYGYTF. CDR3 in DNA: TGTGCCAGCAGCTCGGCACGGTATGGCTACACCTTC. The chain is built from TRBV11-2 and TRBJ1-2; no firm D call. This CDR3 has 12 residues. CDR1 and CDR2 (germline): SGHAT, FQNNGV. V lost 4 bases and J lost 5, with 8 bases in between. Based on the CDR3 plus reference TRBV11-2 and TRBJ1-2, the full variable domain is EAGVAQSPRYKIIEKRQSVAFWCNPISGHATLYWYQQILGQGPKLLIQFQNNGVVDDSQLPKDRFSAERLKGVDSTLKIQPAKLEDSAVYLCASSSARYGYTFGSGTRLTVV.

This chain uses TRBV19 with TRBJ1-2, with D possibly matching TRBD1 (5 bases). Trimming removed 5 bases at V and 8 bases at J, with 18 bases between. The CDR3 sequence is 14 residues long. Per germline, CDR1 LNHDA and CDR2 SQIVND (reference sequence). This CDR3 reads CASSGSHRRLGYTF. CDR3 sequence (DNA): TGTGCCAGTAGTGGTAGTCACAGGAGGTTGGGCTACACCTTC.

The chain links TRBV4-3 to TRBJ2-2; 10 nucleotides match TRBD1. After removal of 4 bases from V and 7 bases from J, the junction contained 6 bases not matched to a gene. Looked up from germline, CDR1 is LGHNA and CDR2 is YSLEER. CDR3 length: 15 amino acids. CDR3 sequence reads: CASSRVTGGSGELFF. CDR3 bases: TGCGCCAGCAGCCGGGTGACAGGGGGCAGCGGGGAGCTGTTTTTT.

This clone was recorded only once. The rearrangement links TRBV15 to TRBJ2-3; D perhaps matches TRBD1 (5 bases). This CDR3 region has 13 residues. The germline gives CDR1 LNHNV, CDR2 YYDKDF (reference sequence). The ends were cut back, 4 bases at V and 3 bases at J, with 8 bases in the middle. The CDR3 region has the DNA TGTGCCACCAGCAAGCAGGGTACAGATACGCAGTATTTT. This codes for CATSKQGTDTQYF. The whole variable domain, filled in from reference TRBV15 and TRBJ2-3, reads DAMVIQNPRYQVTQFGKPVTLSCSQTLNHNVMYWYQQKSSQAPKLLFHYYDKDFNNEADTPDNFQSRRPNTSFCFLDIRSPGLGDTAMYLCATSKQGTDTQYFGPGTRLTVL.

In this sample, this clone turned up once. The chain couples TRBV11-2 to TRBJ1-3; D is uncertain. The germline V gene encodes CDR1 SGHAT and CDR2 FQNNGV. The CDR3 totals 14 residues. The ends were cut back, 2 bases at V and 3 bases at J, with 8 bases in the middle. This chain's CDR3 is CASSLSFGGNTIYF. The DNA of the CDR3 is TGTGCCAGCAGCTTATCTTTTGGTGGAAACACCATATATTTT. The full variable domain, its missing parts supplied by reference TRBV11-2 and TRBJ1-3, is EAGVAQSPRYKIIEKRQSVAFWCNPISGHATLYWYQQILGQGPKLLIQFQNNGVVDDSQLPKDRFSAERLKGVDSTLKIQPAKLEDSAVYLCASSLSFGGNTIYFGEGSWLTVV.

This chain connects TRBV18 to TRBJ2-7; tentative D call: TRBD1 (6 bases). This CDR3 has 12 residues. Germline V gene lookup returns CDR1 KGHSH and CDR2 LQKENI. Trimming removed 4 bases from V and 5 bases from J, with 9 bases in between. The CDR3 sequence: CASSLTGNEQYF. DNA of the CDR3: TGTGCCAGCTCACTTACAGGGAACGAGCAGTACTTC.

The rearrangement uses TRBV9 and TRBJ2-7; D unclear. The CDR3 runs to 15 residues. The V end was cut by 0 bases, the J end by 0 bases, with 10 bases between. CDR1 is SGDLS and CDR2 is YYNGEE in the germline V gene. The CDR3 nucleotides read TGTGCCAGCAGCGTAGACTCGGCAAACTCCTACGAGCAGTACTTC. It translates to CASSVDSANSYEQYF.

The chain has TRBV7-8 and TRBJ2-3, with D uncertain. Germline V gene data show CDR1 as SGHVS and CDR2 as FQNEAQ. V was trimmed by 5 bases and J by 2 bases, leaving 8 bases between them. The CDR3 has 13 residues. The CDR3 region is CASSPDATDTQYF. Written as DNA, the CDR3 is TGTGCCAGCAGCCCCGACGCCACAGATACGCAGTATTTT.

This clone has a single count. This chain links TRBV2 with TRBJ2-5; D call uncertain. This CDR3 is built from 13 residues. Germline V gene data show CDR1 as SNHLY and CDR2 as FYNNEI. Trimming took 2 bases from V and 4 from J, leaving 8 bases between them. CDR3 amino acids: CASSERTGETQYF. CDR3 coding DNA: TGTGCCAGCAGTGAAAGGACGGGAGAGACCCAGTACTTC.

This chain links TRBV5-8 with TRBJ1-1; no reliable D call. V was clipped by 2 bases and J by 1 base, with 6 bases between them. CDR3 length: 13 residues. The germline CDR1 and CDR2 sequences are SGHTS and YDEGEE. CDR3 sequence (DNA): TGTGCCAGCAGCTTTACTCCGAACACTGAAGCTTTCTTT. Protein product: CASSFTPNTEAFF.

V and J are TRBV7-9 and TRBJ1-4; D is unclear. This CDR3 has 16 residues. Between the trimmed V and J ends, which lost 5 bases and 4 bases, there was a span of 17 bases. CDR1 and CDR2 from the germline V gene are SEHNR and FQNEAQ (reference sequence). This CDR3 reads CASSASTPGDNEKLFF. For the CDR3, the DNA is TGTGCCAGCAGCGCGTCGACCCCCGGAGATAATGAAAAACTGTTTTTT.

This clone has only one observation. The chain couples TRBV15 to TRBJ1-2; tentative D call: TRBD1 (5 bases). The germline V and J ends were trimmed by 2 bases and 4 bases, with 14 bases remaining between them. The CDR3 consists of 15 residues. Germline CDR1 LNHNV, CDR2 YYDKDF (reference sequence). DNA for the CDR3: TGTGCCACCAGCAGAATCTTATCCGGGACCTATGGCTACACCTTC. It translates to CATSRILSGTYGYTF.

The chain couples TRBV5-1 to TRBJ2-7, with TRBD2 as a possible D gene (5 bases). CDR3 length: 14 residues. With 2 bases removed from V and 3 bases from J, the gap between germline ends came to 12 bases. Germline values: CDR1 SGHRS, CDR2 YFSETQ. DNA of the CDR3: TGCGCCAGCAGCTTTGGAACGGGAAACTACGAGCAGTACTTC. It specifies CASSFGTGNYEQYF.

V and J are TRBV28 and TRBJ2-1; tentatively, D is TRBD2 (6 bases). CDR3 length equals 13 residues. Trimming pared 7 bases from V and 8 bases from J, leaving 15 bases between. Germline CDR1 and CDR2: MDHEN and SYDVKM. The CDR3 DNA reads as TGTGCCAGCACCTTGGGGGGTTCGGATGAGCAGTTCTTC. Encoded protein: CASTLGGSDEQFF.

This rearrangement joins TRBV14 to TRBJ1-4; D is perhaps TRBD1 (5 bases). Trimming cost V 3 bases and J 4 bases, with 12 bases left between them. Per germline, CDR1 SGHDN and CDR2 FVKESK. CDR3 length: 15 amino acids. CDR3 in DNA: TGTGCCAGCAGCCATCCTAGGGGATTTAATGAAAAACTGTTTTTT. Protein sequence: CASSHPRGFNEKLFF.

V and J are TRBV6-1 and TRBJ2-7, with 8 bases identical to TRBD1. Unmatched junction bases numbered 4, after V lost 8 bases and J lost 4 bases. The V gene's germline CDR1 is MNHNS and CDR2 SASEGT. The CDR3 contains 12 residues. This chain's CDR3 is CASSGQDYEQYF. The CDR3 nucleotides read TGTGCCAGCTCGGGACAGGATTACGAGCAGTACTTC.

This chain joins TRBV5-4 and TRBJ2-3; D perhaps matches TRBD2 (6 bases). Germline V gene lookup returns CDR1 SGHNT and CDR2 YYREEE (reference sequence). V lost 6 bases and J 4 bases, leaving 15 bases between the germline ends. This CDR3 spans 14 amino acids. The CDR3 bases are TGTGCCAGCACCCAGGGAGCTAGCGCAGATACGCAGTATTTT. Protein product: CASTQGASADTQYF.

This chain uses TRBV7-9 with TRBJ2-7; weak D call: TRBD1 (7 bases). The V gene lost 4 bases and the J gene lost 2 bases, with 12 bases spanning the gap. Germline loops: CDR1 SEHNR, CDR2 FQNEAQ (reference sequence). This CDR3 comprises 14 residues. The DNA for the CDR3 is TGTGCCAGCAGCTCTCAGGGGGGAACCTACGAGCAGTACTTC. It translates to CASSSQGGTYEQYF. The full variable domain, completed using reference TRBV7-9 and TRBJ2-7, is DTGVSQNPRHKITKRGQNVTFRCDPISEHNRLYWYRQTLGQGPEFLTYFQNEAQLEKSRLLSDRFSAERPKGSFSTLEIQRTEQGDSAMYLCASSSQGGTYEQYFGPGTRLTVT.

The CDR3 is CASSPRRGANTGELFF. The CDR3 DNA follows: TGTGCCAGCAGCCCAAGAAGGGGAGCGAACACCGGGGAGCTGTTTTTT. The chain couples TRBV7-3 to TRBJ2-2, with D perhaps matching TRBD1 or TRBD2 (5 bases each). The CDR3 length is 16 residues. V gave up 5 bases and J gave up 0 bases, with 13 bases separating them. CDR1 is SGHTA, CDR2 FQGTGA, per germline.

CDR3: CASSLIKNSSNTEAFF. CDR3 sequence (DNA): TGTGCCAGCAGTTTAATTAAGAACAGTTCGAACACTGAAGCTTTCTTT. The chain couples TRBV27 to TRBJ1-1, with D unclear. The CDR3 has 16 residues. Germline V gives CDR1 MNHEY, CDR2 SMNVEV (reference sequence). Trimming pared 2 bases from V and 1 base from J, leaving 14 bases between.

CDR3 nucleotide sequence: TGCGCCAGCAGTGAGTCGACGGCGGGAGTCCTTAGCGAGCAGTACTTC. Translation: CASSESTAGVLSEQYF. This chain connects TRBV10-1 to TRBJ2-7, with 7 bases aligning to TRBD2. The CDR3 totals 16 residues. V was pared by 0 bases and J by 6 bases, with 11 bases of the junction left unmatched. Germline assignment: CDR1 WNHNN and CDR2 SYGVQD (reference sequence).